The present T cell receptor (beta chain) was sequenced within a study of blood T cell repertoires in COVID-19. In the source study's methods: Scientists estimated how many nucleated cells there were by amplifying reference gene primers. Using immunoSEQ multiplex PCR, the repertoire was profiled, and TCRdb retains in-frame clones only, with some absent. V and J calls and clone size are copied from that table; D and trimming were computed from the DNA. This table holds some 180,000 clones, approximately 86% found once. The CDR3 runs to 12 residues. The V end lost 7 bases, the J end lost 6 bases, and 15 bases lay between the germline ends. CDR1 is SQVTM, CDR2 ANQGSEA, per germline.

V usage is TRBV29-1 and J usage is TRBJ1-1; D might be TRBD1 (6 bases). This clonotype originated in a woman older than 75 with COVID-19, enrolled during active disease. Sequenced input: peripheral blood. DNA of the CDR3: TGCAGCGCTAGGACAGCCCTCCCTGAAGCTTTCTTT. This codes for CSARTALPEAFF.